This entry features one TCR beta chain sequence. Antigen specificity is unknown. CDR1 and CDR2 from the germline V gene are SGHVS and FNYEAQ. CDR3 size: 13 residues. V lost 6 bases and J 0 bases, leaving 5 bases between the germline ends. These data originate in a study of shared clonotypes between healthy human individuals. Study information: Each donor's CD8 memory used one plate, CD8 naive two, each CD4 subset three.

Study-level results: The generation probabilities recorded for non-shared clonotypes fell below those of clonotypes shared by all four donors.

The input for sorted-subset replicate PCRs was approximately 190 ng DNA, around 30,000 T cell genomes. TCRdb keeps only in-frame clones here, not all; method: immunoSEQ multiplex PCR. The sample records about 2.4 million clones, 90% to 95% being singletons. V usage is TRBV7-6 and J usage is TRBJ1-4; no firm D call. Sequenced sample: naive CD4+ T cells from PBMCs. This sample's subset: CD45RA+ positively selected. The TCR was taken from a man aged 18 to 29 in good health. Some clones in this sample may be carry-over from other donors' samples. The CDR3 DNA reads TGTGCCAGCAGACAATCAACTAATGAAAAACTGTTTTTT. As protein: CASRQSTNEKLFF.